This entry features one TCR beta chain sequence. The sample is drawn from a study of T-cell memory formation after mild COVID-19. Study information: There were largely donor-specific TCR clusters.

5'RACE with constant-segment primers yielded barcoded, UMI-tagged TCR alpha and TCR beta cDNA libraries. TCRdb re-called the 5' RACE reads through MiXCR, storing one row per CDR3 protein. Of 160,000 or so distinct CDR3 sequences in the sample, around 30% are singletons; the top ten hold approximately 12%. This CDR3 has 14 amino acids. The V and J ends lost 6 bases and 5 bases respectively, with 16 bases between them. Sequencing input: PBMCs or a T cell subset sorted from them (not recorded which). The source is an adult woman who had mild COVID-19 (a few samples of this study predate the infection). Cell type and time point are not known. V and J are TRBV12-3 or TRBV12-4 and TRBJ1-1, with a weak D call TRBD1 (5 bases). CDR3 nucleotides: TGTGCCAGCAGCCACTGGGGCGCAGAGACTGAAGCTTTCTTT. Its translation is CASSHWGAETEAFF.